The 4 T cell receptor beta chains below all came from one sample that was sequenced in a study of beta chain features in type 1 diabetes. Study results and limitations: Moderate but significant shortening of TCRB CDR3s was recorded in all four CD4+ subsets from Type 1 diabetes patients.

These receptors have no known antigen. Expressed TCRB transcripts were sequenced because the isolated RNA had all been reverse transcribed beforehand. Clones were sequenced by immunoSEQ multiplex PCR, and TCRdb holds only the in-frame ones, with some missing. Of about 650,000 clones in the sample, around 11% were seen once. Input material: naive CD4+ T cells from blood. The receptors were gathered from a man between 25 and 39 years old with type 1 diabetes.

This chain connects TRBV28 to TRBJ2-6; D possibly matches TRBD1 or TRBD2 (6 bases each). The CDR3 is 19 residues long. The germline V and J ends were trimmed by 8 bases and 0 bases, with 23 bases remaining between them. Germline lookup yields CDR1 MDHEN and CDR2 SYDVKM. CDR3 coding DNA: TGTGCCAGCCAACCCGGCGGAGGGGGAGGAGGCTCTGGGGCCAACGTCCTGACTTTC. Translation: CASQPGGGGGGSGANVLTF.

This chain uses TRBV7-9 with TRBJ1-2; D possibly corresponds to TRBD1 (6 bases). Germline assignment: CDR1 SEHNR and CDR2 FQNEAQ (reference sequence). Trimming removed 5 bases from V and 8 bases from J, with 12 bases in between. The CDR3 has 12 amino acids. CDR3 protein: CASSVQGGGYTF. The CDR3 DNA is TGTGCCAGCAGCGTACAGGGAGGAGGCTACACCTTC.

The chain couples TRBV25-1 to TRBJ1-4; 9 bases agree with TRBD1. The germline V gene encodes CDR1 MGHDK and CDR2 SYGVNS. J lost 7 bases, V lost 8 bases, and 8 bases had no gene match. The CDR3 covers 14 residues. DNA of the CDR3: TGTGCCAGCGGGGAGGGACAGGGCTTTGAAAAACTGTTTTTT. Protein sequence: CASGEGQGFEKLFF.

The J gene is TRBJ2-5, the V gene TRBV9; possibly TRBD2 for D (6 bases). The germline CDR1 and CDR2 sequences are SGDLS and YYNGEE. This CDR3 spans 16 amino acids. Trimming pared 4 bases from V and 0 bases from J, leaving 16 bases between. The CDR3 coding sequence is TGTGCCAGCAGCTCCCGGGGAGGAGAGTACCAAGAGACCCAGTACTTC. Protein: CASSSRGGEYQETQYF. Full variable domain (outside the CDR3, taken from reference TRBV9 and TRBJ2-5): DSGVTQTPKHLITATGQRVTLRCSPRSGDLSVYWYQQSLDQGLQFLIQYYNGEERAKGNILERFSAQQFPDLHSELNLSSLELGDSALYFCASSSRGGEYQETQYFGPGTRLLVL.